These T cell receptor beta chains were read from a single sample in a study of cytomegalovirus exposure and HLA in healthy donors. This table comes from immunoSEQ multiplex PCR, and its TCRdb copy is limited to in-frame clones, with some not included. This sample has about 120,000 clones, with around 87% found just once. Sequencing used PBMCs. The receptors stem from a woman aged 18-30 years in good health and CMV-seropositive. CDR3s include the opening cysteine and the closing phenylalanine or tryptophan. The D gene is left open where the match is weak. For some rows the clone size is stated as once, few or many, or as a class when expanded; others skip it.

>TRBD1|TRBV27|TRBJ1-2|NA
TGTGCCAGCAGTCCCGTGACAGGGGCCTTTAACTATGGCTACACCTTC
CASSPVTGAFNYGYTF
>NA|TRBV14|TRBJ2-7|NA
TGTGCCAGCAGCCAAGACTCAAGGCTCGCGGGGAGAACCTACGAGCAGTACTTC
CASSQDSRLAGRTYEQYF
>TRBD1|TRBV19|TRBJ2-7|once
TGTGCCAGCAGGACCCCCGGGACAGACTCCTACGAGCAGTACTTC
CASRTPGTDSYEQYF
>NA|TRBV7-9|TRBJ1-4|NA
TGTGCCAGCAGACGGACAGACAAGAATGAAAAACTGTTTTTT
CASRRTDKNEKLFF
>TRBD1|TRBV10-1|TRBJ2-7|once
TGCGCCAGCAGTCCTACGGGACAGCGCTACGAGCAGTACTTC
CASSPTGQRYEQYF
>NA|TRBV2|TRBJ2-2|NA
TGTGCCAGCAGCGGACACCAGGGGTTGGGCGGGGAGCTGTTTTTT
CASSGHQGLGGELFF
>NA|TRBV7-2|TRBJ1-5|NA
TGTGCCAGCAGCTTAGAGCCAAGCAATCAGCCCCAGCATTTT
CASSLEPSNQPQHF
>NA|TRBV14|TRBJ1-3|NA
TGTGCCAGCAGCCGATCAGCGTCCTCTGGAAACACCATATATTTT
CASSRSASSGNTIYF
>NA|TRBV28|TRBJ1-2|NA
TGTGCCAGCAGTTTAAGGGGAATCAGCCATGGCTACACCTTC
CASSLRGISHGYTF
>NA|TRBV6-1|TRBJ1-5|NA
TGTGCCAGCAGTGATTATCGGGATCAGCCCCAGCATTTT
CASSDYRDQPQHF
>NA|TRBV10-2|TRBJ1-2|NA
TGCGCCAGCAGTTCTGGACAGCAGGGGTTCCCTCGTACCTATGGCTACACCTTC
CASSSGQQGFPRTYGYTF
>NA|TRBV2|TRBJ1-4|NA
TGTGCCAGCAGTGCGTGGCAGGGGGAAAAACTGTTTTTT
CASSAWQGEKLFF
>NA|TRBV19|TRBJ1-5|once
TGTGCCAGTAGTATAGGCCGGGATCAGCCCCAGCATTTT
CASSIGRDQPQHF
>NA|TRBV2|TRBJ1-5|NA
TGTGCCAGCAGTGACGAGGGTCAGCCCCAGCATTTT
CASSDEGQPQHF
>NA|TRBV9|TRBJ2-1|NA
TGTGCCAGCAGCGCCCCCGGTAGTCCTACAGGAAATGAGCAGTTCTTC
CASSAPGSPTGNEQFF
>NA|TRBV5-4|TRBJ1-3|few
TGTGCCAGCAGCAGCGGGCTCGGCAGTTCATCCTCTGGAAACACCATATATTTT
CASSSGLGSSSSGNTIYF
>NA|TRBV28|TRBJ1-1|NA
TGTGCCAGCAGTTTAAATCGGGGGGCTATGAACACTGAAGCTTTCTTT
CASSLNRGAMNTEAFF
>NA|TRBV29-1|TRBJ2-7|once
TGCAGCGTTGAAAAGGAGGAGGGCTACGAGCAGTACTTC
CSVEKEEGYEQYF